The 19 T cell receptor beta chains presented below share a single source sample, sequenced in a study of T cell repertoires in cytomegalovirus infection. MiXCR, run by TCRdb on the reads, gives a single entry per CDR3 protein. This sample has around 270,000 distinct CDR3 sequences; around 9% occur once, and the top ten carry more than 13%. The material sequenced was PBMCs. These receptors were taken from a human donor in good health (CMV status not recorded). Some clones in this sample may be carry-over from other donors' samples.

In its sample, this clonotype was seen many times. At one end, the junction sequence differs from germline, possibly due to a read error. V is TRBV27 and J is TRBJ1-5; TRBD1 matches 8 bases. The CDR3 is made up of 14 amino acids. Germline CDR1 is MNHEY and CDR2 is SMNVEV (reference sequence). CDR3 sequence (DNA): TGTGCCAGCAGTCCCGGGACAGGCAAACAGCCCCAGCATTTT. Protein sequence: CASSPGTGKQPQHF.

This clonotype was observed many times. This chain links TRBV7-6 with TRBJ2-1; D uncertain. V was clipped by 3 bases and J by 10 bases, with 10 bases between them. The germline V gene encodes CDR1 SGHVS and CDR2 FNYEAQ. The CDR3 has 12 residues. CDR3 in amino acids: CASSFLRAEQFF. As DNA, the CDR3 is TGTGCCAGCAGCTTCCTCCGGGCCGAGCAGTTCTTC.

This clonotype appeared many times. The chain has TRBV7-2 and TRBJ2-5; tentative D call: TRBD2 (6 bases). The CDR3 spans 13 residues. The germline gives CDR1 SGHTA, CDR2 FQGNSA. V gave up 5 bases and J gave up 4 bases, with 11 bases separating them. The CDR3: CASSRGLRETQYF. Written as DNA, the CDR3 is TGTGCCAGCAGCCGGGGACTGCGAGAGACCCAGTACTTC.

Many counts were recorded for this clonotype. The gene calls are TRBV7-8 and TRBJ2-3; 9 bases fit TRBD2. J lost 0 bases, V lost 4 bases, and 11 bases had no gene match. The CDR3 spans 18 residues. Germline V gene lookup returns CDR1 SGHVS and CDR2 FQNEAQ. The CDR3 nucleotides read TGTGCCAGCAGCTCCGACGCACTAGCGGGCTTTAGCACAGATACGCAGTATTTT. This translates into CASSSDALAGFSTDTQYF.

This clonotype turned up a few times. The chain is built from TRBV19 and TRBJ1-1; D possibly corresponds to TRBD1 (5 bases). Trimming left V 1 base short and J 7 bases short, with 16 bases between. The CDR3 spans 15 residues. Looked up from germline, CDR1 is LNHDA and CDR2 is SQIVND (reference sequence). The CDR3 coding sequence is TGTGCCAGTAGTATAGCGGGACCGCTAACTCATGAAGCTTTCTTT. Amino acids: CASSIAGPLTHEAFF.

This clonotype was recorded at least ten times. V is TRBV7-6 and J is TRBJ2-3; a weak D match, TRBD2 (5 bases). Germline V CDR1 and CDR2: SGHVS, FNYEAQ. Trimming left V 0 bases short and J 2 bases short, with 9 bases between. CDR3 length: 15 amino acids. CDR3 protein: CASSLAGEPTDTQYF. The CDR3 DNA sequence: TGTGCCAGCAGCTTAGCCGGGGAACCCACAGATACGCAGTATTTT.

This rearrangement joins TRBV15 to TRBJ1-6; 8 bases match TRBD1. V was clipped by 3 bases and J by 6 bases; unmatched bases: 7. The CDR3 runs 16 residues. The germline V gene has CDR1 LNHNV and CDR2 YYDKDF (reference sequence). This CDR3 is CATSSYGQGVNSPLHF. The CDR3 DNA sequence: TGTGCCACCAGCAGCTACGGACAGGGTGTTAATTCACCCCTCCACTTT.

This clonotype was seen many times. V is TRBV7-6 and J is TRBJ1-4; 9 nucleotides line up with TRBD1. In germline, CDR1 is SGHVS, CDR2 FNYEAQ. This CDR3 is built from 15 residues. The junction had 9 bases not matched to a gene; V was cut back by 5 bases and J by 8 bases. CDR3 DNA: TGTGCCAGCAGCCCATGGACAGGGGAAAGGGAAAAACTGTTTTTT. This gives the protein CASSPWTGEREKLFF.

The sample holds many counts of this clonotype. This chain connects TRBV6-5 to TRBJ1-2; D is undetermined. This CDR3 comprises 14 residues. With 2 bases removed from V and 7 bases from J, the gap between germline ends came to 14 bases. Per germline, CDR1 MNHEY and CDR2 SVGAGI. CDR3 sequence: CASSYNRAGSGYTF. In DNA form, the CDR3 reads TGTGCCAGCAGTTACAATAGGGCGGGGAGTGGCTACACCTTC.

This clonotype has a count of ten or more. The V gene is TRBV11-2, the J gene TRBJ1-2, with 7 bases fitting TRBD1. In germline, CDR1 is SGHAT, CDR2 FQNNGV. The CDR3 totals 12 residues. With 5 bases clipped from V and 7 bases from J, the junction kept 4 bases outside the gene matches. The CDR3 is CASSHRGGGYTF. CDR3 coding DNA: TGTGCCAGCAGCCACAGGGGCGGTGGCTACACCTTC.

This clonotype was observed a handful of times. V is TRBV20-1 and J is TRBJ1-1; a weak D match, TRBD1 (6 bases). There are 13 residues in the CDR3. V was pared by 1 base and J by 8 bases, with 14 bases between. Germline V gives CDR1 DFQATT, CDR2 SNEGSKA (reference sequence). The CDR3 nucleotides read TGCAGTGCTAGAGGGGGGCCTCGCAAGGAAGCTTTCTTT. This gives the protein CSARGGPRKEAFF.

This clonotype occurred a few times. The chain recombines TRBV3-1 with TRBJ1-5; a weak D match, TRBD1 (6 bases). The V end lost 5 bases, the J end lost 1 base, and 9 bases lay between the germline ends. This CDR3 contains 14 residues. The germline V gene encodes CDR1 LGHDT and CDR2 YNNKEL (reference sequence). This CDR3 reads CASSKQGSNQPQHF. In DNA, the CDR3 is TGTGCCAGCAGCAAGCAGGGGAGCAATCAGCCCCAGCATTTT. The full variable domain, rest sourced from reference TRBV3-1 and TRBJ1-5, is DTAVSQTPKYLVTQMGNDKSIKCEQNLGHDTMYWYKQDSKKFLKIMFSYNNKELIINETVPNRFSPKSPDKAHLNLHINSLELGDSAVYFCASSKQGSNQPQHFGDGTRLSIL.

The CDR3 DNA is TGTGCCACCAGTGAGTCGGTGCAAGGCAATCAGCCCCAGCATTTT. This gives the protein CATSESVQGNQPQHF. This rearrangement joins TRBV24-1 to TRBJ1-5; no definite D call. V gave up 4 bases and J gave up 2 bases, with 11 bases separating them. The CDR3 totals 15 residues. Germline V gene data show CDR1 as KGHDR and CDR2 as SFDVKD.

This clonotype appeared many times. Here the CDR3 DNA reads TGTGCCAGCAGAAGGACAGGGGCTGAAGCTTTCTTT. Protein sequence: CASRRTGAEAFF. V gene TRBV6-5 combines with J gene TRBJ1-1; 9 bases match TRBD1. There are 12 residues in the CDR3. Losses at the gene ends were 6 bases for V and 6 bases for J; bases not matched to a gene: 2. The germline gives CDR1 MNHEY, CDR2 SVGAGI.

This clonotype was found many times. The V call is TRBV7-2, the J call TRBJ1-2, with a possible D match to TRBD1 (6 bases). Germline V gene lookup returns CDR1 SGHTA and CDR2 FQGNSA. The CDR3 extends over 13 amino acids. V lost 2 bases to trimming and J lost 3 bases, with 7 bases between them. CDR3 loop: CASSLRQDYGYTF. Written as DNA, the CDR3 is TGTGCCAGCAGCTTAAGACAGGACTATGGCTACACCTTC.

In its sample, this clonotype was seen many times. V usage is TRBV7-2 and J usage is TRBJ1-2; D gene unclear. The CDR3 spans 16 residues. Trimming shortened V by 5 bases and J by 0 bases, and 16 bases separated the two germline ends. CDR1 is SGHTA and CDR2 is FQGNSA in the germline V gene. CDR3 sequence (DNA): TGTGCCAGCAGCCCAAGGTTGGGCCGCTCTAACTATGGCTACACCTTC. Protein sequence: CASSPRLGRSNYGYTF.

For this clonotype: A much larger clonotype is one base distant, so this may be a read error. V gene TRBV7-2 combines with J gene TRBJ2-7, with unresolved D. Trimming cost V 2 bases and J 3 bases, with 14 bases left between them. The V gene's germline CDR1 is SGHTA and CDR2 FQGNSA. The CDR3 covers 15 residues. The CDR3 here is CASSLSNGPSYEQYF. The DNA for the CDR3 is TGTGCCAGCAGCTTAAGCAACGGTCCGAGCTACGAGCAGTACTTC.

Many counts were recorded for this clonotype. The rearrangement joins TRBV20-1 to TRBJ1-1; D remains unclear. Germline V gives CDR1 DFQATT, CDR2 SNEGSKA (reference sequence). The CDR3 consists of 14 residues. V was shortened by 3 bases and J by 2 bases, with 13 bases between the two germline ends. The CDR3 nucleotides are TGCAGTGCTAGTAGAGGCCAGATAAACACTGAAGCTTTCTTT. Translated: CSASRGQINTEAFF.

This clonotype was recorded many times. The chain recombines TRBV7-2 with TRBJ1-4; no definite D call. Germline CDR1 and CDR2: SGHTA and FQGNSA. The V end was cut by 5 bases, the J end by 7 bases, with 11 bases between. The CDR3 extends over 13 amino acids. The CDR3 sequence: CASSPRLREKLFF. The CDR3 bases are TGTGCCAGCAGCCCCCGCCTCCGTGAAAAACTGTTTTTT.